The 32 T cell receptor beta chains below all came from one sample that was sequenced in a study of cytomegalovirus exposure and HLA in healthy donors. In the PCR, 60 Vbeta and 13 Jbeta primers were used. Profiling relied on immunoSEQ multiplex PCR, and the TCRdb table lists in-frame clones only, not all of them. The data show about 160,000 clones, about 81% seen once. Sequencing was performed on PBMCs. The source of these receptors is a girl aged 2 to 10 in good health and CMV-seropositive.

V usage is TRBV6-4 and J usage is TRBJ2-1; tentative D call: TRBD1 (5 bases). Germline V CDR1 and CDR2: MRHNA, SNTAGT. The ends were cut back, 5 bases at V and 2 bases at J, with 10 bases in the middle. The CDR3 spans 14 residues. In nucleotides, the CDR3 is TGTGCCAGCAGTCCGACAGACCCCTACAATGAGCAGTTCTTC. Its protein product is CASSPTDPYNEQFF.

The chain is built from TRBV9 and TRBJ1-1; 7 bases are a match to TRBD1. V was pared by 1 base and J by 7 bases, with 13 bases of the junction left unmatched. This CDR3 is built from 16 residues. Germline assignment: CDR1 SGDLS and CDR2 YYNGEE. For the CDR3, the DNA is TGTGCCAGCAGCGTACACCCCGGGACAGAAGGCGTTGAAGCTTTCTTT. Encoded protein: CASSVHPGTEGVEAFF.

CDR3 in DNA: TGTGCCAGCAGCACACAACTAGCGGGGTACAATGAGCAGTTCTTC. Amino acid sequence: CASSTQLAGYNEQFF. The chain links TRBV7-3 to TRBJ2-1; 10 nucleotides align to TRBD2. Trimming took 5 bases from V and 4 from J; bases not matched to a gene: 5. Germline lookup yields CDR1 SGHTA and CDR2 FQGTGA. The CDR3 sequence is 15 residues long.

The rearrangement links TRBV15 to TRBJ2-6; 7 nucleotides line up with TRBD1. J gave up 4 bases and V 3 bases, and 6 bases lay outside the gene matches. The CDR3 covers 16 residues. Per germline, CDR1 LNHNV and CDR2 YYDKDF (reference sequence). The CDR3 is CATSRSRGSGANVLTF. The DNA for the CDR3 is TGTGCCACCAGCAGGTCCAGGGGGAGCGGGGCCAACGTCCTGACTTTC. Full variable domain (remainder filled in from reference TRBV15 and TRBJ2-6): DAMVIQNPRYQVTQFGKPVTLSCSQTLNHNVMYWYQQKSSQAPKLLFHYYDKDFNNEADTPDNFQSRRPNTSFCFLDIRSPGLGDTAMYLCATSRSRGSGANVLTFGAGSRLTVL.

The rearrangement joins TRBV7-9 to TRBJ1-5; weak D call: TRBD1 (5 bases). CDR3 length equals 16 residues. Germline CDR1 and CDR2: SEHNR and FQNEAQ (reference sequence). The ends were cut back, 4 bases at V and 0 bases at J, with 13 bases in the middle. In DNA, the CDR3 is TGTGCCAGCAGCTCCGACAGAGAATCTAGCAATCAGCCCCAGCATTTT. It yields the protein CASSSDRESSNQPQHF.

The gene calls are TRBV28 and TRBJ2-7, with TRBD1 as a possible D gene (5 bases). The DNA end favors TRBJ2-5, so the J call may be wrong. Germline V gene data show CDR1 as MDHEN and CDR2 as SYDVKM. The CDR3 totals 16 residues. The CDR3 coding sequence is TGTGCCAGCAAGACCCTCCAGTCAGGGTACCAAGAGACCCAGTACTTC. This gives the protein CASKTLQSGYQETQYF.

V and J are TRBV4-1 and TRBJ2-7; no clear D. V was trimmed by 1 base and J by 4 bases, leaving 11 bases between them. This CDR3 has 14 amino acids. CDR1 is MGHRA and CDR2 is YSYEKL in the germline V gene. The CDR3 loop reads CASSQVDKQYEQYF. The CDR3 nucleotides read TGCGCCAGCAGCCAAGTAGACAAGCAATACGAGCAGTACTTC.

The CDR3 is CASSKLAGQVTYNEQFF. In DNA, the CDR3 is TGTGCCAGCAGTAAGCTCGCAGGGCAAGTCACCTACAATGAGCAGTTCTTC. The V and J genes are TRBV27 and TRBJ2-1; tentatively, D is TRBD1 (5 bases). The CDR3 loop spans 17 amino acids. Germline V gene data show CDR1 as MNHEY and CDR2 as SMNVEV (reference sequence). V lost 5 bases and J lost 2, with 19 bases in between.

The chain has TRBV7-8 and TRBJ2-5; 7 nucleotides line up with TRBD2. The germline V gene encodes CDR1 SGHVS and CDR2 FQNEAQ. This CDR3 is 17 amino acids long. J gave up 4 bases and V 6 bases, and 17 bases lay outside the gene matches. CDR3 in amino acids: CASSLVVSGLTGETQYF. The CDR3 DNA is TGTGCCAGCAGTCTAGTGGTTAGCGGGCTCACGGGAGAGACCCAGTACTTC.

The chain carries TRBV6-1 and TRBJ2-4; 8 positions agree with TRBD1. CDR3 size: 17 residues. Losses at the gene ends were 3 bases for V and 7 bases for J; bases not matched to a gene: 14. Germline CDR1 reads MNHNS; CDR2 reads SASEGT. The CDR3 DNA is TGTGCCAGCAGTGAGCCGGGACAGGCTATACGGGGCAACATTCAGTACTTC. As protein: CASSEPGQAIRGNIQYF.

This clone was counted a few times. V and J are TRBV5-1 and TRBJ2-5; 7 bases line up with TRBD2. The CDR3 is made up of 16 amino acids. Germline CDR1 and CDR2: SGHRS and YFSETQ. V was clipped by 0 bases and J by 2 bases; unmatched bases: 7. This chain's CDR3 is CASSLGAGAGQETQYF. CDR3 coding DNA: TGCGCCAGCAGCTTGGGTGCGGGAGCGGGGCAAGAGACCCAGTACTTC.

The V gene is TRBV30, the J gene TRBJ2-5; a weak D match, TRBD2 (6 bases). The length of the CDR3 is 16 residues. Trimming took 3 bases from V and 1 from J, leaving 18 bases between them. The germline CDR1 and CDR2 sequences are GTSNPN and SVGIG (reference sequence). CDR3 DNA: TGTGCCTGGAGGCTTTGGGGGTACGGGAGCCAAGAGACCCAGTACTTC. Encoded protein: CAWRLWGYGSQETQYF.

V usage is TRBV6-1 and J usage is TRBJ2-7; 16 positions agree with TRBD2. Germline V CDR1 and CDR2: MNHNS, SASEGT. V gave up 4 bases and J gave up 1 base; unmatched junction bases: 4. The CDR3 is made up of 17 amino acids. This CDR3 is CASSGPGLAGGSYEQYF. CDR3 nucleotide sequence: TGTGCCAGCAGTGGACCGGGACTAGCGGGAGGGTCCTACGAGCAGTACTTC.

This chain uses TRBV7-9 with TRBJ2-2, with a tentative D call TRBD1 (5 bases). Germline V gene sequence: CDR1 SEHNR, CDR2 FQNEAQ (reference sequence). V gave up 6 bases and J gave up 3 bases, with 11 bases separating them. The CDR3 loop spans 14 amino acids. CDR3 loop: CASRPTGYTGELFF. The DNA for the CDR3 is TGTGCCAGCAGACCTACAGGATACACCGGGGAGCTGTTTTTT.

The chain has TRBV5-1 and TRBJ1-1; D is ambiguous. The CDR3 length is 13 residues. CDR1 is SGHRS, CDR2 YFSETQ, per germline. V was pared by 0 bases and J by 3 bases, with 6 bases between. The CDR3 DNA follows: TGCGCCAGCAGCTTGGGGGCCTACACTGAAGCTTTCTTT. It codes for CASSLGAYTEAFF.

The V and J genes are TRBV2 and TRBJ1-5; perhaps TRBD1 as D (6 bases). Trimming took 4 bases from V and 1 from J, leaving 11 bases between them. Germline lookup yields CDR1 SNHLY and CDR2 FYNNEI. The CDR3 totals 15 residues. The CDR3 is CASSVRGKSNQPQHF. In DNA form, the CDR3 reads TGTGCCAGCAGTGTGAGGGGGAAGAGCAATCAGCCCCAGCATTTT.

CDR3 DNA: TGTGCCAGAAGCCTTAATCAGCCCCAGCATTTT. It yields the protein CARSLNQPQHF. The V call is TRBV5-3, the J call TRBJ1-5; no definite D call. TRBV5-3 is labeled an ORF, and its function is uncertain. The CDR3 contains 11 residues. With 4 bases removed from V and 4 bases from J, the gap between germline ends came to 3 bases.

This sequence joins TRBV12-5 and TRBJ1-1, with D maybe TRBD1 (6 bases). Germline V CDR1 and CDR2: LGHNT, FRNRAP. V was clipped by 5 bases and J by 4 bases, with 17 bases between them. The CDR3 consists of 15 residues. CDR3 nucleotide sequence: TGTGCTAGTGGTAACTCACAGGGTGTAGGCACTGAAGCTTTCTTT. As protein: CASGNSQGVGTEAFF.

V and J are TRBV30 and TRBJ1-2; 10 nucleotides align to TRBD1. V dropped 1 base and J dropped 14; count of bases not matched to a gene: 4. This CDR3 has 11 amino acids. CDR1 is GTSNPN and CDR2 is SVGIG in the germline V gene (reference sequence). CDR3 DNA: TGTGCCTGGAGTGGGGGACAGGGGAGGACCTTC. Translation gives CAWSGGQGRTF.

J is TRBJ2-3 and V is TRBV5-1; the D gene is possibly TRBD1 (7 bases). The V end lost 4 bases, the J end lost 4 bases, and 16 bases lay between the germline ends. This CDR3 is built from 15 residues. Germline V lookup: CDR1 SGHRS, CDR2 YFSETQ. The CDR3 region has the DNA TGCGCCAGCAGCCCCCGGGACAGCGGGTCAGATACGCAGTATTTT. Protein: CASSPRDSGSDTQYF.

V usage is TRBV2 and J usage is TRBJ1-2; D might be TRBD1 (6 bases). CDR3 length: 16 residues. The germline CDR1 and CDR2 sequences are SNHLY and FYNNEI. Trimming shortened V by 0 bases and J by 4 bases, and 15 bases separated the two germline ends. The CDR3 DNA reads as TGTGCCAGCAGTGAAGCAGCCCAGGGGAGGGGCTATGGCTACACCTTC. Protein: CASSEAAQGRGYGYTF.

The chain recombines TRBV11-2 with TRBJ2-1; D not certain. Looked up from germline, CDR1 is SGHAT and CDR2 is FQNNGV. The V end was cut by 5 bases, the J end by 6 bases, with 17 bases between. The CDR3 covers 15 residues. CDR3 sequence (DNA): TGTGCCAGCAGCCCAAGGCCGCGACTCGTCAATGAGCAGTTCTTC. Protein sequence: CASSPRPRLVNEQFF.

Only a few counts were recorded for this clone. The genes are TRBV4-1 and TRBJ2-7; 9 bases map to TRBD1. The CDR3 length is 15 residues. CDR1 and CDR2 (germline): MGHRA, YSYEKL. Germline trimming cut 5 bases from V and 3 bases from J; bases unmatched to any gene: 8. The DNA for the CDR3 is TGCGCCAGCAGCAAACCGGGACAGGGATTCTACGAGCAGTACTTC. Translating it yields CASSKPGQGFYEQYF.

CDR3 in amino acids: CASSRTGSGNTIYF. CDR3 sequence (DNA): TGTGCCAGCAGCCGGACAGGGTCTGGAAACACCATATATTTT. The chain couples TRBV7-9 to TRBJ1-3; TRBD1 matches 8 bases. Germline trimming cut 5 bases from V and 1 base from J; bases unmatched to any gene: 1. The CDR3 is 14 amino acids. Germline-derived CDR1 and CDR2 are SEHNR and FQNEAQ (reference sequence).

This sequence joins TRBV7-2 and TRBJ1-1; D not certain. Germline-derived CDR1 and CDR2 are SGHTA and FQGNSA. CDR3 size: 15 residues. V was clipped by 2 bases and J by 0 bases, with 10 bases between them. CDR3 coding DNA: TGTGCCAGCAGCTTAACGTCGGTCATGAACACTGAAGCTTTCTTT. This codes for CASSLTSVMNTEAFF.

The V and J genes are TRBV7-9 and TRBJ2-5, with D tentatively TRBD1 (6 bases). Trimming removed 1 base at V and 8 bases at J, with 17 bases between. The CDR3 sequence is 15 residues long. CDR1 is SEHNR and CDR2 is FQNEAQ in the germline V gene (reference sequence). This CDR3 is CASSLGVQGEGTQYF. In nucleotides, the CDR3 is TGTGCCAGCAGCTTAGGAGTACAGGGTGAAGGAACCCAGTACTTC.

The J gene is TRBJ2-5, the V gene TRBV27, with D possibly TRBD2 on 6 matching bases. V gave up 6 bases and J gave up 5 bases, with 13 bases separating them. Germline assignment: CDR1 MNHEY and CDR2 SMNVEV (reference sequence). The CDR3 contains 13 residues. This chain's CDR3 is CASRMIRGETQYF. Written as DNA, the CDR3 is TGTGCCAGCAGAATGATCCGGGGGGAGACCCAGTACTTC.

The chain uses TRBV14 and TRBJ2-3; the D gene is possibly TRBD1 (5 bases). Looked up from germline, CDR1 is SGHDN and CDR2 is FVKESK. There are 17 residues in the CDR3. Trimming took 2 bases from V and 1 from J, leaving 16 bases between them. The CDR3 here is CASSQPRTPSGTDTQYF. CDR3 coding DNA: TGTGCCAGCAGCCAACCTCGGACACCCTCTGGCACAGATACGCAGTATTTT.

This clone occurred a few times. This sequence joins TRBV4-1 and TRBJ2-5, with 11 nucleotides matching TRBD2. The CDR3 spans 16 residues. The V gene's germline CDR1 is MGHRA and CDR2 YSYEKL. The V segment lost 1 base and the J segment 5 bases; nucleotides outside the gene matches: 6. The CDR3 region has the DNA TGCGCCAGCAGCCAAGGAACTAGCGGGAGTGGGGAGACCCAGTACTTC. Translated: CASSQGTSGSGETQYF.

This clone occurred a few times. V and J are TRBV6-5 and TRBJ1-3; D is possibly TRBD1 (5 bases). Germline V gene lookup returns CDR1 MNHEY and CDR2 SVGAGI. Between the trimmed V and J ends, which lost 8 bases and 0 bases, there was a span of 8 bases. This CDR3 region has 13 residues. The CDR3 reads CASLDSSGNTIYF. The CDR3 nucleotides are TGTGCCAGCCTCGACAGCTCTGGAAACACCATATATTTT.

J is TRBJ2-1 and V is TRBV29-1; no clear D. Germline V CDR1 and CDR2: SQVTM, ANQGSEA. The V and J ends lost 7 bases and 6 bases respectively, with 19 bases between them. This CDR3 has 14 amino acids. The CDR3 protein is CSAPTAPLINEQFF. CDR3 nucleotide sequence: TGCAGCGCCCCAACTGCACCCCTTATCAATGAGCAGTTCTTC.

The chain couples TRBV9 to TRBJ2-2; D is unclear. Between the trimmed V and J ends, which lost 0 bases and 3 bases, there was a span of 6 bases. Germline loops: CDR1 SGDLS, CDR2 YYNGEE. This CDR3 is built from 14 residues. The CDR3 nucleotides read TGTGCCAGCAGCGTAGAACTATACACCGGGGAGCTGTTTTTT. This sequence encodes CASSVELYTGELFF.